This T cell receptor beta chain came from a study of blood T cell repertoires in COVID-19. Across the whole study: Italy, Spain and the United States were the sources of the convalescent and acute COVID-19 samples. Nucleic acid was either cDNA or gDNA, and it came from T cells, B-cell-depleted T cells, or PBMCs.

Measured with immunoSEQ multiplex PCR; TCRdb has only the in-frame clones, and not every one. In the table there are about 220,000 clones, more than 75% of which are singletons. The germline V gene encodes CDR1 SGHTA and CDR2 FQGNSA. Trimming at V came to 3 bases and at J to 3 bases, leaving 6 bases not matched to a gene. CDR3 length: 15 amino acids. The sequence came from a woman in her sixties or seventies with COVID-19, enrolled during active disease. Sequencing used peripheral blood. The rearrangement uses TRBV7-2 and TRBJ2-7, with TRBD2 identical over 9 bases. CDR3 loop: CASSLLAGKGYEQYF. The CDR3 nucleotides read TGTGCCAGCAGCTTGCTAGCGGGAAAGGGCTACGAGCAGTACTTC.